This T cell receptor (beta chain) was recovered during a study of cytomegalovirus exposure and HLA in healthy donors. Study outcomes and limitations: Common viral pathogens seemed to be connected with several of the most significant clusters, according to a later analysis. Altogether, some 170 TCR beta chains were recorded as cytomegalovirus-associated. In all likelihood, a cluster of highly shared sequence variants was a sequencing artifact.

PCR employed 60 Vbeta and 13 Jbeta primers. Assay used: immunoSEQ multiplex PCR; TCRdb lists only in-frame clones, some missing. The profile shows about 160,000 clones, 70% to 80% of them singletons. This CDR3 has 13 amino acids. V was cut by 0 bases and J by 11 bases, with 10 bases left in between. Germline V gene lookup returns CDR1 SEHNR and CDR2 FQNEAQ (reference sequence). As for this clone: Antigen specificity is unknown.

Sequencing was done on a sample of PBMCs. This rearrangement joins TRBV7-9 to TRBJ1-4; no clear D. The source is a man between 60 and 75 years old in good health and CMV-seronegative. DNA of the CDR3: TGTGCCAGCAGCTTAGCGCAGTGGGCTAAACTGTTTTTT. Translated: CASSLAQWAKLFF.